The T cell receptor (beta chain) described here comes from a study of post-analysis software for immune sequencing data. cDNA libraries for TCR beta contained unique molecular identifiers. TCRdb independently ran MiXCR on the PCR reads; one entry per CDR3 protein. The data contain about 770,000 distinct CDR3 sequences, more than 45% of them singletons. General study findings and limits: Patients showed TRBV5-6, TRBV5-1 and TRBV20-1 among a few TRBV segments more frequent than in controls.

Notes on this clonotype: Its antigen is still unknown.

The germline CDR1 and CDR2 sequences are SEHNR and FQNEAQ (reference sequence). Deletions cut 5 bases from V and 4 bases from J, with 12 bases between. CDR3 length: 14 residues. This chain connects TRBV7-9 to TRBJ2-1; D perhaps matches TRBD1 (6 bases). The sequenced sample was blood. This receptor was obtained from a girl aged 5 to 17 with multiple sclerosis. CDR3 nucleotide sequence: TGTGCCAGCAGCCTGTGGGACATTTACAATGAGCAGTTCTTC. Its translation is CASSLWDIYNEQFF.